This T cell receptor (beta chain) was obtained from a study of memory CD4+ T cells and cytomegalovirus serostatus (dated by TCRdb to about 2019). As for the study more broadly: The roughly 35 healthy Belgian adults in the cohort included 9 who were CMV seropositive and around 25 who were CMV seronegative. To replicate a published TCR-based CMV serostatus classifier, the researchers sequenced the CD4+ memory TCRbeta repertoires of a Belgian cohort whose cytomegalovirus serostatus was known. Broader findings and caveats from the paper: Among the 150 to 200 previously reported CMV-associated TCRbeta sequences, some 67 showed up in the CD4+ memory repertoires, with each one found in between one and five individuals. On the Belgian cohort, the classifier based on the original framework reached a median bootstrapped AUC of approximately 0.95, with a 95% CI of 0.76-1.00. Unlike the original study, which covered naive and memory CD4+ and CD8+ populations, the Belgian study sequenced only CD4+CD45RO+ memory cells. CMV serostatus prediction reached a median bootstrapped AUC of about 0.95 with the original framework and 0.91 with a US-trained random forest. The results were interpreted as suggesting that the CMV-associated TCR signature is mostly present in the CD4+ memory repertoire.

With respect to this clone: Its antigen is not yet known. There are no base qualities to consult, and no much larger clone falls within one base.

Clipping removes 7 bases from V and 1 base from J, with 9 as the unmatched junction base count. CDR1 is given as MGHDK and CDR2 as SYGVNS, both from the germline V gene. The CDR3 holds 17 amino acids from the cysteine to the phenylalanine. The read is trimmed to its CDR3 DNA, 51 bases read in frame from base 1. Genomic DNA was extracted from sorted cells with the Quick-DNA Microprep Kit. Amplification of TCRbeta DNA was done with the immunoSEQ hsTCRbeta kit, following the protocol from the manufacturer. TCRbeta libraries were sequenced on an Illumina MiSeq instrument. Regarding the original processing steps: After out-of-frame sequences were removed, millions of distinct TCRbeta sequences remained, averaging around 67,000 per individual. Each individual was scored according to the count of fewer than 200 previously reported CMV-associated TCRbeta sequences and the total productive distinct TCRbeta count. A beta-binomial model was reimplemented in Python, and scikit-learn random forests with default parameters were trained on data from the US cohort. Classifier performance on the Belgian cohort was summarized as median AUC with percentile confidence intervals over 10,000 bootstrap iterations. As stored in TCRdb, this immuneACCESS dataset retains in-frame rearrangements with V and J assigned. A fraction of the clones does not appear; measured against another copy, unresolved V genes explain less than half of the discrepancy, and the remainder lacks a known reason. D and trimming were read from the DNA, whereas the V and J calls and clone size are those reported in that table. This sample lists about 56,000 clones; around 80% were detected once. The top ten clones comprise around 0.4% of the sample.

A FACSAria II was used to sort memory CD4+ T cells, defined as single viable CD3+CD4+CD8-CD45RO+ cells. CMV serostatus was determined with a Roche Elecsys assay detecting serum IgG against CMV pp150, pp28, p38 and p52. After the samples were thawed, total CD4+ T cells were enriched through positive selection using CD4 magnetic microbeads. The samples came from a different study that was designed specifically to examine the CD4+ T cell memory repertoire. Peripheral blood mononuclear cells were isolated and cryopreserved according to standard operating procedures, and serum was stored at -80 degrees C. Staining used CD3-PerCP (BW264/56), CD4-APC (RPA-T4), CD45RO-PE (UCHT1) and CD8-Pacific Orange (3B5) antibodies, with Sytox blue excluding non-viable cells.

The rearrangement joined TRBV25-1 to TRBJ2-7, with 14 central nucleotides matching TRBD2. Material for sequencing was memory CD4+ T cells from blood. The source of this sequence is an adult in good health and CMV-seronegative. The base sequence is TGTGCCAGCACTGGACTAGCGGGGGGAAAAGGGTCCTACGAGCAGTACTTC. Translated, it gives CASTGLAGGKGSYEQYF.